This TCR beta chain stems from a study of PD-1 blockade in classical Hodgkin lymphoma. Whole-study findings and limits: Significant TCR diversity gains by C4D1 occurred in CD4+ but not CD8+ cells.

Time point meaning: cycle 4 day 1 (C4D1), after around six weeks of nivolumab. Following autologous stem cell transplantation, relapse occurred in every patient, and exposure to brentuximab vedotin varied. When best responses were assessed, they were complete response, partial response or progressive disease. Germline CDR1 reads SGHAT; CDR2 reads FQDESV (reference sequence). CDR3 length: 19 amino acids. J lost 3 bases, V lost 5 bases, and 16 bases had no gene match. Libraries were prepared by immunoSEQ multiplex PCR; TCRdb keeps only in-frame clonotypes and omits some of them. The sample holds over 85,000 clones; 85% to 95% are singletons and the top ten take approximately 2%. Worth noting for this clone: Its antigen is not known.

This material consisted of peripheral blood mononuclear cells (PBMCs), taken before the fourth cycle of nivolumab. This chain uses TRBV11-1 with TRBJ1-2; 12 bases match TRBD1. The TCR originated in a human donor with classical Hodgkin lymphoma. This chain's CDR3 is CASSQMTPGQGATYYGYTF. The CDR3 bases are TGTGCCAGCAGCCAAATGACACCGGGACAGGGGGCGACCTACTATGGCTACACCTTC. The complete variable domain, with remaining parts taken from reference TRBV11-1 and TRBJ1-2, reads EAEVAQSPRYKITEKSQAVAFWCDPISGHATLYWYRQILGQGPELLVQFQDESVVDDSQLPKDRFSAERLKGVDSTLKIQPAELGDSAMYLCASSQMTPGQGATYYGYTFGSGTRLTVV.